This T cell receptor beta chain emerged from a study of OX40 agonist ivuxolimab in advanced cancers. Study overall: Patients in dose escalation had liver, melanoma, kidney or head and neck cancers.

Points from the study as a whole: On average, CD8+ T cells showed a greater number of expanded clones than CD4+.

Sequencing was performed with immunoSEQ multiplex PCR; in TCRdb, only in-frame clones are kept and a portion is missing. This sample yields about 93,000 clones, of which 94% are seen a single time; roughly 2.8% belongs to the top ten. V was trimmed by 0 bases and J by 5 bases, leaving 10 bases between them. Germline V lookup: CDR1 MGHRA, CDR2 YSYEKL. This CDR3 is built from 14 residues. Worth noting for this clone: Its target is not known.

This chain joins TRBV4-1 and TRBJ2-5, with D hard to call. The TCR originated in an adult with an advanced solid tumor such as melanoma, head and neck, liver or kidney cancer. Sequencing used CD4+ or CD8+ T cells sorted from blood, obtained in a trial of the OX40 agonist ivuxolimab. CDR3 sequence reads: CASSQERKSETQYF. The CDR3 DNA reads as TGCGCCAGCAGCCAAGAGAGGAAAAGCGAGACCCAGTACTTC.